This TCR beta chain is from a study of T-cell reconstitution after alpha-beta-depleted transplantation in children. It was with unique molecular identifiers that the TCRbeta library was prepared. TCRdb reprocessed the PCR reads via MiXCR and lists one record per CDR3 protein. Of hundreds of thousands of distinct CDR3 sequences in the sample, approximately 16% are singletons; the top ten hold approximately 1%. The clonotype originates from a human donor who donated a stem cell graft to a child with acute myeloid leukemia. The source material was PBMCs from the stem cell graft donor, sampled from the stem cell graft.

The chain's CDR3 is CSVRSGDYGYTF. The CDR3 region has the DNA TGCAGCGTCCGGTCCGGGGACTATGGCTACACCTTC. This chain links TRBV29-1 with TRBJ1-2; D gene uncertain. The V end lost 6 bases, the J end lost 3 bases, and 11 bases lay between the germline ends. Germline CDR1 SQVTM, CDR2 ANQGSEA. The CDR3 runs 12 residues. Based on the CDR3 plus reference TRBV29-1 and TRBJ1-2, the full variable domain is SAVISQKPSRDICQRGTSLTIQCQVDSQVTMMFWYRQQPGQSLTLIATANQGSEATYESGFVIDKFPISRPNLTFSTLTVSNMSPEDSSIYLCSVRSGDYGYTFGSGTRLTVV.